The clone carrying this TCR beta chain has just one count. This sample stems from a study of shared clonotypes between healthy human individuals. TCRdb's copy holds only in-frame clones and misses some; the assay was immunoSEQ multiplex PCR. The table includes approximately 530,000 clones, roughly 95% detected once. Per the germline V gene, CDR1 is SNHLY and CDR2 is FYNNEI. The CDR3 runs to 14 residues. With 8 bases clipped from V and 4 bases from J, the junction kept 10 bases outside the gene matches. What was sequenced was naive CD4+ T cells sorted from blood. Subset: CD45RA+ positively selected. The origin of this receptor is a woman in her 30s in good health. The V gene is TRBV2, the J gene TRBJ2-7; 8 bases are a match to TRBD2. The CDR3 spells CASSPKTSVYEQYF. CDR3 nucleotide sequence: TGTGCCAGCTCCCCTAAGACTAGCGTTTACGAGCAGTACTTC.